Following are 8 T cell receptor beta chains from one sample sequenced in a study of cytotoxic CD8 clonotypes in ibrutinib-treated CLL. Produced via immunoSEQ multiplex PCR; TCRdb's table is partial and in-frame only. The sample contains approximately 100,000 clones, about 72% of which appear only once. This material consisted of PBMCs, taken after 12 months of ibrutinib treatment. All receptors derive from a human donor with chronic lymphocytic leukemia.

The chain links TRBV6-1 to TRBJ2-1; D ambiguous. Looked up from germline, CDR1 is MNHNS and CDR2 is SASEGT. The CDR3 runs 15 residues. V was trimmed by 5 bases and J by 0 bases, leaving 11 bases between them. The CDR3 spells CASSPTRSSYNEQFF. CDR3 in DNA: TGTGCCAGCAGTCCTACACGGAGCTCCTACAATGAGCAGTTCTTC.

The chain employs TRBV7-6 and TRBJ1-2; no clear D. Germline CDR1 SGHVS, CDR2 FNYEAQ. Trimming stripped 4 bases from V and 8 bases from J, with 14 bases between. The CDR3 spans 13 residues. CDR3 in amino acids: CASSSETGWGYTF. In DNA form, the CDR3 reads TGTGCCAGCAGCTCCGAGACGGGCTGGGGCTACACCTTC.

The chain is built from TRBV25-1 and TRBJ2-5, with TRBD1 matching 7 bases. The germline CDR1 and CDR2 sequences are MGHDK and SYGVNS. V lost 6 bases and J lost 5; bases outside the gene matches: 12. The CDR3 runs 15 residues. CDR3 loop: CASSLTEGARETQYF. In nucleotides, the CDR3 is TGTGCCAGCAGCCTTACTGAGGGGGCTCGGGAGACCCAGTACTTC.

This CDR3 is CASSDRGPGNEKLFF. CDR3 nucleotides: TGTGCCAGCAGCGACAGGGGGCCCGGTAATGAAAAACTGTTTTTT. The chain couples TRBV9 to TRBJ1-4; 9 bases are a match to TRBD1. There are 15 residues in the CDR3. V dropped 3 bases and J dropped 4; count of bases not matched to a gene: 4. Germline CDR1 and CDR2: SGDLS and YYNGEE.

This sequence joins TRBV10-1 and TRBJ2-3, with D possibly matching TRBD1 (5 bases). The CDR3 sequence is 14 residues long. Trimming pared 6 bases from V and 1 base from J, leaving 11 bases between. Germline values: CDR1 WNHNN, CDR2 SYGVQD (reference sequence). CDR3 region: CASRQGSGTDTQYF. CDR3 in DNA: TGCGCCAGCAGGCAGGGAAGTGGCACAGATACGCAGTATTTT.

The chain recombines TRBV7-6 with TRBJ1-1; D gene ambiguous. Looked up from germline, CDR1 is SGHVS and CDR2 is FNYEAQ. Trimming left V 1 base short and J 4 bases short, with 7 bases between. The CDR3 totals 13 residues. The CDR3 sequence: CASSLEGLTEAFF. The DNA of the CDR3 is TGTGCCAGCAGCTTAGAGGGCCTCACTGAAGCTTTCTTT.

The chain recombines TRBV2 with TRBJ1-1; D call uncertain. Germline V gene data show CDR1 as SNHLY and CDR2 as FYNNEI. The length of the CDR3 is 13 residues. Trimming stripped 7 bases from V and 4 bases from J, with 13 bases between. DNA of the CDR3: TGTGCCAGCATCGCGGACGGAGGCACTGAAGCTTTCTTT. Translated, it gives CASIADGGTEAFF.

V is TRBV5-5 and J is TRBJ2-3, with 10 bases matching TRBD1. J gave up 3 bases and V 2 bases, and 3 bases lay outside the gene matches. The CDR3 is 15 residues long. Per the germline V gene, CDR1 is SGHKS and CDR2 is YYEKEE (reference sequence). The CDR3 loop is CASSLTGQGTDTQYF. As DNA, the CDR3 is TGTGCCAGCAGCTTAACGGGACAGGGGACAGATACGCAGTATTTT.